This T cell receptor beta chain is from a study of early T cells in non-severe SARS-CoV-2 infection. With V trimmed by 6 bases and J by 1 base, 4 bases remained unmatched. The germline V gene has CDR1 ENHRY and CDR2 SYGVKD. The CDR3 loop spans 14 amino acids. Using its own MiXCR run on the 5' RACE reads, TCRdb lists one record per CDR3 protein. The data hold some 91,000 distinct CDR3 sequences, with 15% observed a single time. In its sample, this clonotype was seen a few times. This receptor was taken from an adult who was a healthcare worker with PCR-confirmed SARS-CoV-2 infection or an uninfected control (not recorded which). Specimen: whole blood. The rearrangement uses TRBV10-3 and TRBJ2-3, with 7 nucleotides matching TRBD1. The CDR3 loop reads CAISGDRGTDTQYF. Here the CDR3 DNA reads TGTGCCATCAGCGGCGACAGGGGCACAGATACGCAGTATTTT.